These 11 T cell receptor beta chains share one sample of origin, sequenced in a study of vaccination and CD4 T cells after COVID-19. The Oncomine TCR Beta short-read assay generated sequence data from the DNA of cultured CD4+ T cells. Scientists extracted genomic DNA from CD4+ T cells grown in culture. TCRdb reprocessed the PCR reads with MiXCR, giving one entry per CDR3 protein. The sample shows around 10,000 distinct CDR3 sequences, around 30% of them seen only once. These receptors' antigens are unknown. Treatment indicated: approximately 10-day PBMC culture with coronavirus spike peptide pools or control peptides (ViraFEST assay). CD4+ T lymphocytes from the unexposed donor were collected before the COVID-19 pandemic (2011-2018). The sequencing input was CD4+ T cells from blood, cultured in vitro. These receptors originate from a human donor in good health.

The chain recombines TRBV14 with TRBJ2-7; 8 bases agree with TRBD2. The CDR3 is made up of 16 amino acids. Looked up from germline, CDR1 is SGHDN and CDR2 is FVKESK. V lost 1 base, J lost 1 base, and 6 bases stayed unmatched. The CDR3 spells CASSQVWTSRSYEQYF. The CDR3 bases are TGTGCCAGCAGCCAAGTTTGGACTAGCAGATCCTACGAGCAGTACTTC. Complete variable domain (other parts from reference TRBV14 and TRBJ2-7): EAGVTQFPSHSVIEKGQTVTLRCDPISGHDNLYWYRRVMGKEIKFLLHFVKESKQDESGMPNNRFLAERTGGTYSTLKVQPAELEDSGVYFCASSQVWTSRSYEQYFGPGTRLTVT.

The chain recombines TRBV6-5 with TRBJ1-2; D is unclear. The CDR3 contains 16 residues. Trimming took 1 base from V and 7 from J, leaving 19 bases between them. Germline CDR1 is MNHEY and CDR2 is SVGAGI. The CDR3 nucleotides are TGTGCCAGCAGTTACTGGGCGCAGTCTCCCTCGGTTGGCTACACCTTC. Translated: CASSYWAQSPSVGYTF.

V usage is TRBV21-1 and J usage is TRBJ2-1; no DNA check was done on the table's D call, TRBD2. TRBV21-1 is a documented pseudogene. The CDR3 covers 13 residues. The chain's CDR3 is CASSREGYNEQFF. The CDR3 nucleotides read TGTGCCAGCAGCAGGGAGGGCTACAATGAGCAGTTCTTC.

The CDR3 spells CASSALGAGNTIYF. CDR3 bases: TGTGCCAGCAGCGCCCTCGGAGCTGGAAACACCATATATTTT. The rearrangement joins TRBV28 to TRBJ1-3; D is unclear. Per germline, CDR1 MDHEN and CDR2 SYDVKM. This CDR3 spans 14 amino acids. Trimming cost V 6 bases and J 2 bases, with 11 bases left between them.

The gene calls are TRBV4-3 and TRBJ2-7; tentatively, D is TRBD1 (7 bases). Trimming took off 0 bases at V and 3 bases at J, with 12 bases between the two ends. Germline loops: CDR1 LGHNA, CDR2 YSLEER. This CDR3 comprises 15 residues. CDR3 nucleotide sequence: TGCGCCAGCAGCCAAGACCGACAGGGAGGCTACGAGCAGTACTTC. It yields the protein CASSQDRQGGYEQYF.

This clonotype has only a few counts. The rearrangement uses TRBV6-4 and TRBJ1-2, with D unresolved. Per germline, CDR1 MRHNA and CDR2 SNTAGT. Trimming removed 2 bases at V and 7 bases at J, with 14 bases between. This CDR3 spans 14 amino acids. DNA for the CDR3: TGTGCCAGCAGTGACGAGGAAGGAGAAGGTGGCTACACCTTC. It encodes CASSDEEGEGGYTF.

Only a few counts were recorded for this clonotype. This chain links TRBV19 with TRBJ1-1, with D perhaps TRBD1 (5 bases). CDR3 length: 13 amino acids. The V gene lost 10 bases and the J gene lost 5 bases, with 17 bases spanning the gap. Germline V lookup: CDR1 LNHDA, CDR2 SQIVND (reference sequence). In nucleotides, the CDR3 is TGTGCCACGGGCCGGCAGGGTGGAACTGAAGCTTTCTTT. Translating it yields CATGRQGGTEAFF.

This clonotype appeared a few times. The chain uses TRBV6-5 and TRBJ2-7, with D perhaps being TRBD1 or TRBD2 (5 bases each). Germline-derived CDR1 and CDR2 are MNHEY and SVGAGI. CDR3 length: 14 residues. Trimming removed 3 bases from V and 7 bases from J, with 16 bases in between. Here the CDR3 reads CASSYMGVAREQYF. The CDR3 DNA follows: TGTGCCAGCAGTTATATGGGGGTGGCCAGGGAGCAGTACTTC.

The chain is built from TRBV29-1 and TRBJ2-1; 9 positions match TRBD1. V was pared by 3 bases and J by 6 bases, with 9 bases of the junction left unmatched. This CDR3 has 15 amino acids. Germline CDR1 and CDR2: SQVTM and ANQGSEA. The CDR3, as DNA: TGCAGCGTTGAGGGTCGCGGGACAGGGCTCAATGAGCAGTTCTTC. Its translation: CSVEGRGTGLNEQFF.

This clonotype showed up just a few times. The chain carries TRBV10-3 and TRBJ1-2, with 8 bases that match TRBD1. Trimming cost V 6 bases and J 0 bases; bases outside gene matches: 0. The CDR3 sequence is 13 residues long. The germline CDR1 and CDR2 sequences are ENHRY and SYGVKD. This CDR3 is CAIRDRANYGYTF. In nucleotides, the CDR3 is TGTGCCATCAGGGACAGGGCTAACTATGGCTACACCTTC.

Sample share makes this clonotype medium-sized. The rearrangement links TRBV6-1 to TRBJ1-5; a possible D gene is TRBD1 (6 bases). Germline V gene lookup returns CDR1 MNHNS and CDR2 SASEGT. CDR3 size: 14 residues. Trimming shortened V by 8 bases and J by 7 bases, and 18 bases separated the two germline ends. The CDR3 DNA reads TGTGCCAGCGCAAGTGAATCAGGGGCCCAGCCCCAGCATTTT. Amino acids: CASASESGAQPQHF.